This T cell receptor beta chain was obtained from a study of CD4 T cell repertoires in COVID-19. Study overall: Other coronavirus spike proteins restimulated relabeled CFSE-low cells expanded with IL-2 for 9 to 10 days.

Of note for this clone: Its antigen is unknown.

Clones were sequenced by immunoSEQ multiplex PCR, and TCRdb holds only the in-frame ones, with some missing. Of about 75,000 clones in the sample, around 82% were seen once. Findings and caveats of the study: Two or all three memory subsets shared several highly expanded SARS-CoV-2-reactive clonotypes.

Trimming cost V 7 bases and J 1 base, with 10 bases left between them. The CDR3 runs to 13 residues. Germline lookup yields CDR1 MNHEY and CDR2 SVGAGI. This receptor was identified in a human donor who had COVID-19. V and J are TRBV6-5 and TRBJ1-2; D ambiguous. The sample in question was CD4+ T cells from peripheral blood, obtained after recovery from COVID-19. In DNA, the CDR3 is TGTGCCAGCACCACATCTCGTAACTATGGCTACACCTTC. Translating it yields CASTTSRNYGYTF.